The 3 T cell receptor beta chains below were found in one sample sequenced in a study of blood T cell repertoires in COVID-19. The assay was immunoSEQ multiplex PCR, and TCRdb's table has in-frame clones only and misses some. This table holds a few hundred thousand clones, about nine tenths found once. Source material: peripheral blood. Receptor source: a woman aged 30 to 39 with COVID-19, enrolled during active disease.

This clone was counted a few times. V and J are TRBV5-1 and TRBJ2-1; TRBD2 agrees at 11 bases. This CDR3 has 17 amino acids. The V and J ends lost 4 bases and 3 bases, in that order; junction bases with no gene match: 9. The germline CDR1 and CDR2 sequences are SGHRS and YFSETQ. CDR3 DNA sequence: TGCGCCAGCAGCGCTTCTAGCGGGAGGCCATTCTACAATGAGCAGTTCTTC. Its protein is CASSASSGRPFYNEQFF.

The chain couples TRBV3-1 (or the pseudogene TRBV3-2) to TRBJ1-2, with D hard to call. V was trimmed by 0 bases and J by 8 bases, leaving 10 bases between them. CDR1 is LGHDT and CDR2 is YNNKEL in the germline V gene (reference sequence). The CDR3 sequence is 13 residues long. Written as DNA, the CDR3 is TGTGCCAGCAGCCAAGATGCGGCTTTCGGCTACACCTTC. This translates into CASSQDAAFGYTF.

The rearrangement links TRBV19 to TRBJ1-1; D may be TRBD1 (5 bases). The CDR3 totals 12 residues. CDR1 is LNHDA, CDR2 SQIVND, per germline (reference sequence). Trimming took 7 bases from V and 7 from J, leaving 13 bases between them. The CDR3 nucleotides are TGTGCCAGTAACCAGGTGGGGGGTGAAGCTTTCTTT. Protein: CASNQVGGEAFF. The full variable domain, in which reference TRBV19 and TRBJ1-1 provide the parts outside the CDR3, is DGGITQSPKYLFRKEGQNVTLSCEQNLNHDAMYWYRQDPGQGLRLIYYSQIVNDFQKGDIAEGYSVSREKKESFPLTVTSAQKNPTAFYLCASNQVGGEAFFGQGTRLTVV.